These 3 T cell receptor beta chains came from one sample sequenced in a study of blood T cell repertoires in COVID-19. Some clones are missing from TCRdb's copy, which holds only in-frame ones; the method was immunoSEQ multiplex PCR. The profile shows approximately 61,000 clones, around 85% of them singletons. The sequencing input was peripheral blood. The receptor source for this set is a man aged 70-80 years with acute or convalescent COVID-19.

V usage is TRBV28 and J usage is TRBJ2-5, with D perhaps TRBD2 (5 bases). The CDR3 runs to 15 residues. Germline CDR1 MDHEN, CDR2 SYDVKM. Deletions cut 7 bases from V and 1 base from J, with 16 bases between. The CDR3 protein is CASMEAQSAQETQYF. The CDR3 DNA sequence: TGTGCCAGCATGGAGGCTCAAAGCGCCCAAGAGACCCAGTACTTC.

The chain recombines TRBV10-3 with TRBJ2-1; 7 bases agree with TRBD1. Germline CDR1 reads ENHRY; CDR2 reads SYGVKD. This CDR3 contains 14 residues. J lost 3 bases, V lost 11 bases, and 10 bases had no gene match. The CDR3 loop is CASHRDSSYNEQFF. The CDR3 DNA reads as TGTGCCTCCCACCGGGACAGTAGCTACAATGAGCAGTTCTTC.

CDR3 region: CASSLGGGAGWTDTQYF. The CDR3 DNA sequence: TGTGCCAGCAGCTTAGGCGGGGGGGCCGGGTGGACAGATACGCAGTATTTT. The genes are TRBV11-3 and TRBJ2-3; 9 nucleotides agree with TRBD2. The J segment lost 3 bases and the V segment lost 1 base, leaving 8 bases of the junction unmatched. In germline, CDR1 is SGHNT, CDR2 YENEEA. CDR3 size: 17 residues.